Here is one T cell receptor (beta chain) with its context. Its cognate antigen is unknown. The data derive from a study of Ad26.COV2.S vaccination and SARS-CoV-2 variants. As for the study in general: Recipients of Ad26.COV2.S got it intramuscularly, once or twice 56 days apart.

V shed 3 bases and J 5 bases; nucleotides not matched to a gene: 6. Germline V gene sequence: CDR1 SGHVS, CDR2 FNYEAQ. The CDR3 is 14 amino acids. The treatment here: around 19 received Ad26.COV2.S at low or high dose, single or two shots; 5 received placebo; per-sample allocation not given. Sample collection was performed on day 63 after the first vaccine or placebo injection. At a Boston site, the person donating was an adult of 18-55 years. Broader study findings: Participants given vaccine showed non-spike TCR breadth similar to that of placebo recipients. It was reported that spike-specific CD8+ and CD4+ T cell responses were substantially broad after vaccination.

The repertoire was sequenced with immunoSEQ multiplex PCR; TCRdb's copy has only in-frame clones and lacks some. The sample yields 440,000 or so clones, approximately 90% seen once. The receptor was derived from a person aged 18-65 years who received the Ad26.COV2.S COVID-19 vaccine or a placebo. The chain uses TRBV7-6 and TRBJ2-7; TRBD1 aligns across 8 bases. Sequences were derived from peripheral blood, sampled in a trial of Ad26.COV2.S vaccine versus placebo. The CDR3 DNA reads TGTGCCAGCAGCTTCTCAGGGGGCCTGGACGAGCAGTACTTC. It translates to CASSFSGGLDEQYF. Combining the CDR3 with reference TRBV7-6 and TRBJ2-7 gives the whole variable domain GAGVSQSPRYKVTKRGQDVALRCDPISGHVSLYWYRQALGQGPEFLTYFNYEAQQDKSGLPNDRFSAERPEGSISTLTIQRTEQRDSAMYRCASSFSGGLDEQYFGPGTRLTVT.